This TCR beta chain was captured in a study of T cell responses to AZD1222 COVID-19 vaccine (dated by TCRdb to the early 2020s). Looking at the study overall: A total of 230 or so trial participants underwent TCR sequencing, of whom 207 received two doses of AZD1222 and approximately 25 received two doses of the MenACWY control vaccine. Trial participants were enrolled by age into 18-55, 56-69 and 70-plus year subgroups, with roughly 160, 29 and 62 TCR-sequenced participants respectively.

The germline V gene (reference sequence) yields LGHDT for CDR1 and YNNKEL for CDR2. The CDR3 runs 13 amino acids, cysteine and phenylalanine included. Of the read, only the CDR3 DNA is kept; its 39 bases are in frame from base 1. The V end loses 5 bases and the J end loses 4 bases, and a stretch of 9 bases separates them. In this sample, this clone turned up a few times. There is no known antigen for this receptor. Within one base of it there is no much larger clone, and no base qualities were kept. At the DNA level, this CDR3 is encoded by other sequences in the same sample as well. This sample's time point label indicates: about 28 days (+/-7) after the second vaccine dose. AZD1222 recipients whose second dose came at about 4 weeks and those whose second dose came at about 12 weeks were combined into one group, since spike-specific TCR depth and breadth did not differ between the two schedules. The vaccinee samples were drawn from two UK trials, COV001 and COV002, one of which was a single-blind randomized controlled phase 2/3 trial testing AZD1222 (ChAdOx1 nCoV-19) in healthy adults. For TCRbeta chain sequencing, PBMC samples from trial participants were taken at day 0 and at day 28 after the second dose.

The CDR3 regions of human TCRbeta chains were analyzed by immunosequencing. As for the authors' bioinformatics: Repertoire TCRs were matched against a reference library of SARS-CoV-2-specific TCRs generated with the MIRA antigen-specificity platform. Breadth was defined as the fraction of unique TCRs that were SARS-CoV-2-associated. Depth was defined as the fraction of total T cells that were SARS-CoV-2-associated. Using the MIRA data, each spike-specific TCR was assigned both to the spike region to which the TCR was reactive and to a CD4 or CD8 class. Log10-transformed breadth and depth values were compared by one-way ANOVA with Sidak's multiple comparisons tests. This immuneACCESS table, as held by TCRdb, lists in-frame sequences with V and J called but not all clones. Of the missing ones, under half trace to an unresolved V gene in checked studies; the others have no known cause. The DNA gave D and trimming, while V, J and clone size come from that table. The table for this sample lists roughly 99,000 clones; 80% to 95% of them were counted only once. The ten largest clones capture approximately 9.3% of the sample.

Here is what the overall study found, with its caveats: Participants were mostly white British and included more females than males, and it was suggested by the authors that clonal diversity may have been underestimated. Conclusions about previously exposed vaccinees were limited because only five to seven AZD1222 recipients were SARS-CoV-2 seropositive at baseline. Because no day 14 peak-response samples were available, the repertoires could be characterized only after the peak T cell response. The 56-69-year group was small, and its depth increase did not reach significance, likely because of low power. Reportedly, close to half of the unique spike-specific TCRs recognized epitopes lying outside the regions that are mutated in the B.1.351 and B.1.1.7 variants. Vaccine-associated CD4 TCRs spanned the whole spike protein, with dominant responses in regions 160-218 and 743-854. After two AZD1222 doses, spike-specific TCR breadth and depth were significantly higher than at day 0 and than in MenACWY recipients.

The specimen was peripheral blood, collected 28 days after the second AZD1222 dose. The receptor's source is an adult who received the AZD1222 COVID-19 vaccine. The receptor chain draws on TRBV3-1 (or the pseudogene TRBV3-2) and TRBJ1-5, with no confidently assigned D gene. The CDR3 here reads CASSAGGNQPQHF. The DNA sequence is TGTGCCAGCAGCGCTGGAGGGAATCAGCCCCAGCATTTT.